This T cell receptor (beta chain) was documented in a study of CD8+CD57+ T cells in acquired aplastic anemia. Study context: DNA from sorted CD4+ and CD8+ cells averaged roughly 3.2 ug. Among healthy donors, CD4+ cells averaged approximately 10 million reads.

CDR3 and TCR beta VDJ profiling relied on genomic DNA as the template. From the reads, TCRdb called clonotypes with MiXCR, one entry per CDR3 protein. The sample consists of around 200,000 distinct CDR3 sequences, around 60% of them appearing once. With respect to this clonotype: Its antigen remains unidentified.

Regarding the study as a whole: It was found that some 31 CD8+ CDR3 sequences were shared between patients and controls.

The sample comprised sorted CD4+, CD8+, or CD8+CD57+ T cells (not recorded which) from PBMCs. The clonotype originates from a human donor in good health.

The CDR3 reads CASSITDSETQYF. In DNA, the CDR3 is TGTGCCAGTAGTATAACAGATTCAGAGACCCAGTACTTC. The rearrangement links TRBV19 to TRBJ2-5; D ambiguous. There are 13 residues in the CDR3. CDR1 and CDR2 (germline): LNHDA, SQIVND (reference sequence). V lost 2 bases and J lost 4, with 8 bases in between.